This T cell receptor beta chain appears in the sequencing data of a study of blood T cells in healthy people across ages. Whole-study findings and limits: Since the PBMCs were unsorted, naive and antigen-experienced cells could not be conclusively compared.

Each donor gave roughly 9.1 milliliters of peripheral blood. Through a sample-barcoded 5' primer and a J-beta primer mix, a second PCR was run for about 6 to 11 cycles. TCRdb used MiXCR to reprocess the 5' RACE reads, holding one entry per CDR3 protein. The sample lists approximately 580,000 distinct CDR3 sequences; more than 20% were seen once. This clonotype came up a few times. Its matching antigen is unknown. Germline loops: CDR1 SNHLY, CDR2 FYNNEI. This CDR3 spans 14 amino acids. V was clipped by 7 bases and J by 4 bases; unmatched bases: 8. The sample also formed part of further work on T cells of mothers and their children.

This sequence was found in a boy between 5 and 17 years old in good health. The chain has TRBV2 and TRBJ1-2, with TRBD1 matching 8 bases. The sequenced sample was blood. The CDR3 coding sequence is TGTGCCAGCACATTCACCGGGACAGGCTATGGCTACACCTTC. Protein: CASTFTGTGYGYTF.